This TCR beta chain was observed in a study of T cell responses to AZD1222 COVID-19 vaccine. Study conclusions and caveats: Variant regions that are unmutated are reportedly the target of nearly half of spike-specific TCRs. Clonal diversity was possibly underestimated; the donors were predominantly white British and more often female.

The junction had 1 base not matched to a gene; V was cut back by 4 bases and J by 8 bases. This CDR3 spans 11 amino acids. Germline assignment: CDR1 MGHDK and CDR2 SYGVNS. With respect to this clone: Its antigen is unidentified.

Sequencing used immunoSEQ multiplex PCR; TCRdb keeps in-frame clones, though not all of them. The sample holds roughly 110,000 clones; 88% are singletons and the top ten take about 6.8%. Investigators merged groups given second doses at roughly 4 or roughly 12 weeks. Material: peripheral blood, obtained 28 days after the second AZD1222 dose. The V and J genes are TRBV25-1 and TRBJ1-1, with TRBD1 matching 7 bases. This sequence was found in an adult who received the AZD1222 COVID-19 vaccine. CDR3 sequence: CASSATGEAFF. In DNA, the CDR3 is TGTGCCAGCAGTGCGACAGGGGAAGCTTTCTTT.